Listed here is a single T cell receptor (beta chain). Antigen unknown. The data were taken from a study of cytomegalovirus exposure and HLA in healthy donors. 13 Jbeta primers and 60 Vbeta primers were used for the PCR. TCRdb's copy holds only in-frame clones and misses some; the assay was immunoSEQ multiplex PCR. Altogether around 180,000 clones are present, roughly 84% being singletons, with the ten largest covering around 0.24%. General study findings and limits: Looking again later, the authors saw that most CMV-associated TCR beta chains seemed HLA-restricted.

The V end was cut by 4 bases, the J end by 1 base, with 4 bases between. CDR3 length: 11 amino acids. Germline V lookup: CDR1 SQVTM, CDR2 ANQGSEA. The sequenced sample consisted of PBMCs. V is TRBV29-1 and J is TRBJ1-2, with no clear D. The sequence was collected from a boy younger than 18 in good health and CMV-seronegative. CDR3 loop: CSVGDNYGYTF. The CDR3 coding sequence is TGCAGCGTTGGCGATAACTATGGCTACACCTTC.